The 27 T cell receptor beta chains below were found in one sample sequenced in a study of blood T cell repertoires in COVID-19. Profiled with immunoSEQ multiplex PCR; TCRdb holds only in-frame clones, not every one. The sample has tens of thousands of clones, about 82% seen once. Sequencing used peripheral blood. The receptors here all came from a man aged 45-65 years with active COVID-19.

The chain employs TRBV5-1 and TRBJ2-1; 14 bases map to TRBD2. V shed 4 bases and J 1 base; nucleotides not matched to a gene: 4. This CDR3 has 17 amino acids. Germline V CDR1 and CDR2: SGHRS, YFSETQ. The CDR3 nucleotides read TGCGCCAGCAGCCCGCGACTAGCGGGAGGGTCCTACAATGAGCAGTTCTTC. Translation: CASSPRLAGGSYNEQFF.

V is TRBV29-1 and J is TRBJ1-2; 8 bases fit TRBD1. Germline V gene lookup returns CDR1 SQVTM and CDR2 ANQGSEA. CDR3 size: 11 residues. With 4 bases clipped from V and 8 bases from J, the junction kept 3 bases outside the gene matches. Here the CDR3 DNA reads TGCAGCGTTGGGTCAGGGGGCGGCTACACCTTC. Translated: CSVGSGGGYTF. Together with reference TRBV29-1 and TRBJ1-2, the CDR3 gives the full variable domain: SAVISQKPSRDICQRGTSLTIQCQVDSQVTMMFWYRQQPGQSLTLIATANQGSEATYESGFVIDKFPISRPNLTFSTLTVSNMSPEDSSIYLCSVGSGGGYTFGSGTRLTVV.

The gene calls are TRBV19 and TRBJ1-4; 8 nucleotides match TRBD1. CDR1 is LNHDA, CDR2 SQIVND, per germline (reference sequence). The CDR3 sequence is 13 residues long. Unmatched junction bases numbered 1, after V lost 5 bases and J lost 5 bases. CDR3 loop: CASSDRGNEKLFF. CDR3 coding DNA: TGTGCCAGTAGTGACAGGGGAAATGAAAAACTGTTTTTT.

This clone was recorded a few times. J is TRBJ1-1 and V is TRBV7-9; tentatively, D is TRBD1 (5 bases). V gave up 5 bases and J gave up 9 bases, with 13 bases separating them. From germline, CDR1 is SEHNR and CDR2 FQNEAQ (reference sequence). The CDR3 totals 12 residues. The DNA of the CDR3 is TGTGCCAGCAGCCCAACCGACAGCCAAGCTTTCTTT. Amino acid sequence: CASSPTDSQAFF.

The chain has TRBV5-1 and TRBJ2-1, with a weak D call TRBD2 (7 bases). CDR3 size: 14 residues. Germline CDR1 SGHRS, CDR2 YFSETQ. Trimming removed 5 bases at V and 9 bases at J, with 18 bases between. As DNA, the CDR3 is TGCGCCAGCAGAGGAGGGGGGGCCCCTGGTGAGCAGTTCTTC. It specifies CASRGGGAPGEQFF.

In nucleotides, the CDR3 is TGTGCCAGCAGCTTAAGGGGAGGAGAGACCCAGTACTTC. It yields the protein CASSLRGGETQYF. This chain uses TRBV11-3 with TRBJ2-5, with D possibly matching TRBD2 (6 bases). The germline V gene has CDR1 SGHNT and CDR2 YENEEA. The CDR3 is 13 amino acids. Deletions cut 2 bases from V and 4 bases from J, with 8 bases between.

The V call is TRBV28, the J call TRBJ2-2, with 11 bases that match TRBD2. V shed 2 bases and J 4 bases; nucleotides not matched to a gene: 6. Germline V gives CDR1 MDHEN, CDR2 SYDVKM. This CDR3 comprises 17 residues. The DNA for the CDR3 is TGTGCCAGCAGTTTACTAGCGGGAGGTCGGGGCACCGGGGAGCTGTTTTTT. Translated: CASSLLAGGRGTGELFF. Combining the CDR3 with reference TRBV28 and TRBJ2-2 gives the whole variable domain DVKVTQSSRYLVKRTGEKVFLECVQDMDHENMFWYRQDPGLGLRLIYFSYDVKMKEKGDIPEGYSVSREKKERFSLILESASTNQTSMYLCASSLLAGGRGTGELFFGEGSRLTVL.

The chain links TRBV28 to TRBJ1-5, with TRBD1 matching over 8 bases. The CDR3 runs to 14 residues. Germline V gene sequence: CDR1 MDHEN, CDR2 SYDVKM. V shed 6 bases and J 7 bases; nucleotides not matched to a gene: 8. Here the CDR3 reads CASRSTGAVQPQHF. CDR3 in DNA: TGTGCCAGCAGGTCGACAGGGGCGGTACAGCCCCAGCATTTT.

The chain is built from TRBV28 and TRBJ2-7; D unresolved. V was clipped by 3 bases and J by 6 bases, with 15 bases between them. The CDR3 loop spans 14 amino acids. From germline, CDR1 is MDHEN and CDR2 SYDVKM. The CDR3 DNA reads TGTGCCAGCAGTTTTTATGCTACTTTTGGCGAGCAGTACTTC. This encodes CASSFYATFGEQYF.

V usage is TRBV13 and J usage is TRBJ2-3; tentatively, D is TRBD1 (5 bases). The CDR3 extends over 16 amino acids. CDR1 and CDR2 (germline): PRHDT, FYEKMQ (reference sequence). Trimming cost V 1 base and J 2 bases, with 13 bases left between them. The CDR3 DNA reads TGTGCCAGCAGCTTAGACCGCAGGGCACTCACAGATACGCAGTATTTT. Encoded protein: CASSLDRRALTDTQYF.

The CDR3 reads CASTSPGGEGNTGELFF. In DNA form, the CDR3 reads TGTGCCAGCACCTCGCCTGGGGGGGAGGGGAACACCGGGGAGCTGTTTTTT. This chain joins TRBV28 and TRBJ2-2; 7 positions match TRBD2. J was trimmed by 1 base and V by 7 bases; bases with no gene match: 12. From germline, CDR1 is MDHEN and CDR2 SYDVKM. The CDR3 has 17 residues. The full variable domain, its missing parts supplied by reference TRBV28 and TRBJ2-2, is DVKVTQSSRYLVKRTGEKVFLECVQDMDHENMFWYRQDPGLGLRLIYFSYDVKMKEKGDIPEGYSVSREKKERFSLILESASTNQTSMYLCASTSPGGEGNTGELFFGEGSRLTVL.

The chain uses TRBV11-3 and TRBJ2-1; tentatively, D is TRBD2 (6 bases). This CDR3 has 15 amino acids. The germline V gene encodes CDR1 SGHNT and CDR2 YENEEA. V was cut by 1 base and J by 9 bases, with 16 bases left in between. CDR3 nucleotide sequence: TGTGCCAGCAGCTTAGGTGGCGGGGCCCAGGGTGAGCAGTTCTTC. It yields the protein CASSLGGGAQGEQFF.

V and J are TRBV7-9 and TRBJ2-1, with TRBD1 identical over 9 bases. The V gene end was trimmed by 5 bases and the J gene end by 7 bases; junction bases not matched to a gene: 6. CDR1 is SEHNR and CDR2 is FQNEAQ in the germline V gene (reference sequence). This CDR3 is built from 14 residues. The CDR3 nucleotides are TGTGCCAGCAGCATGGACAGGGGAGATAATGAGCAGTTCTTC. Protein sequence: CASSMDRGDNEQFF.

Here the CDR3 reads CASSRGTSGRGGTDTQYF. In nucleotides, the CDR3 is TGTGCCAGCAGTCGAGGGACTAGCGGGAGAGGCGGCACAGATACGCAGTATTTT. The rearrangement links TRBV6-6 to TRBJ2-3; 14 bases agree with TRBD2. Trimming at V came to 5 bases and at J to 1 base, leaving 8 bases not matched to a gene. The CDR3 sequence is 18 residues long. Germline-derived CDR1 and CDR2 are MNHNY and SVGAGI (reference sequence).

The chain recombines TRBV29-1 with TRBJ2-3, with 11 bases aligning to TRBD2. Losses at the gene ends were 5 bases for V and 3 bases for J; bases not matched to a gene: 10. Germline V gene sequence: CDR1 SQVTM, CDR2 ANQGSEA. This CDR3 region has 16 residues. CDR3: CSVYLTSGGGTDTQYF. DNA of the CDR3: TGCAGCGTTTACCTTACTAGCGGGGGAGGGACAGATACGCAGTATTTT.

The V call is TRBV4-1, the J call TRBJ2-5, with TRBD2 as a possible D gene (6 bases). Germline assignment: CDR1 MGHRA and CDR2 YSYEKL. The CDR3 consists of 16 residues. With 1 base removed from V and 2 bases from J, the gap between germline ends came to 14 bases. This CDR3 reads CASSQVGGGAQETQYF. The CDR3 DNA follows: TGCGCCAGCAGCCAAGTTGGTGGCGGGGCACAAGAGACCCAGTACTTC.

V gene TRBV7-2 combines with J gene TRBJ2-2, with D possibly TRBD2 on 6 matching bases. Germline V gives CDR1 SGHTA, CDR2 FQGNSA. Trimming took 10 bases from V and 7 from J, leaving 16 bases between them. The CDR3 has 13 amino acids. The chain's CDR3 is CATRAGWGGELFF. As DNA, the CDR3 is TGTGCCACCCGGGCGGGGTGGGGCGGGGAGCTGTTTTTT.

The gene calls are TRBV6-2 or TRBV6-3 and TRBJ2-4; 7 bases map to TRBD1. CDR3 length: 16 amino acids. The V gene end was trimmed by 6 bases and the J gene end by 0 bases; junction bases not matched to a gene: 8. Germline V gene lookup returns CDR1 MNHEY and CDR2 SVGEGT. The CDR3 loop reads CASSFDRDRAKNIQYF. DNA of the CDR3: TGTGCCAGCAGCTTCGACCGGGACAGAGCCAAAAACATTCAGTACTTC.

CDR3 nucleotide sequence: TGTGCCAGCAGTTTATGGGCGGGAGAGGGTAGGGATGAGCAGTTCTTC. Its protein is CASSLWAGEGRDEQFF. This chain joins TRBV28 and TRBJ2-1; TRBD2 matches 7 bases. The CDR3 sequence is 16 residues long. J was trimmed by 8 bases and V by 0 bases; bases with no gene match: 10. CDR1 is MDHEN, CDR2 SYDVKM, per germline.

The chain uses TRBV24-1 and TRBJ1-2; TRBD1 might be the D (6 bases). The CDR3 runs to 11 residues. V was cut by 4 bases and J by 7 bases, with 6 bases left in between. CDR1 is KGHDR and CDR2 is SFDVKD in the germline V gene. In DNA, the CDR3 is TGTGCCACCAGTGAAGGGGGTGGCTACACCTTC. This encodes CATSEGGGYTF.

The rearrangement joins TRBV5-5 to TRBJ2-1; the D gene is possibly TRBD1 (6 bases). This CDR3 is 16 amino acids long. Germline loops: CDR1 SGHKS, CDR2 YYEKEE (reference sequence). With 3 bases removed from V and 8 bases from J, the gap between germline ends came to 21 bases. CDR3 sequence: CASSSTGSYWSDEQFF. CDR3 nucleotides: TGTGCCAGCAGCTCAACAGGGAGCTACTGGTCGGATGAGCAGTTCTTC.

This chain joins TRBV5-5 and TRBJ2-1; TRBD1 agrees at 9 bases. The CDR3 consists of 15 residues. The trim removed 1 base at V and 2 bases at J, leaving 1 base unmatched. Germline values: CDR1 SGHKS, CDR2 YYEKEE (reference sequence). CDR3 protein: CASSLTGGPYNEQFF. CDR3 nucleotides: TGTGCCAGCAGCTTGACAGGGGGCCCCTACAATGAGCAGTTCTTC. The full variable domain, completed using reference TRBV5-5 and TRBJ2-1, is DAGVTQSPTHLIKTRGQQVTLRCSPISGHKSVSWYQQVLGQGPQFIFQYYEKEERGRGNFPDRFSARQFPNYSSELNVNALLLGDSALYLCASSLTGGPYNEQFFGPGTRLTVL.

The V call is TRBV9, the J call TRBJ2-2; no firm D call. Germline V gene data show CDR1 as SGDLS and CDR2 as YYNGEE. The CDR3 is made up of 14 amino acids. V lost 1 base and J 6 bases, leaving 10 bases between the germline ends. Written as DNA, the CDR3 is TGTGCCAGCAGCGTAAACTCGTGGTCCGGGGAGCTGTTTTTT. As protein: CASSVNSWSGELFF.

This chain uses TRBV14 with TRBJ1-1, with a weak D call TRBD1 (5 bases). The length of the CDR3 is 15 residues. Germline loops: CDR1 SGHDN, CDR2 FVKESK. V lost 4 bases and J 0 bases, leaving 12 bases between the germline ends. CDR3 sequence (DNA): TGTGCCAGCAGCCCAGGCGGGGCTTTGAACACTGAAGCTTTCTTT. Translating gives CASSPGGALNTEAFF.

This rearrangement joins TRBV5-1 to TRBJ2-5, with 12 bases matching TRBD2. Germline trimming cut 4 bases from V and 3 bases from J; bases unmatched to any gene: 7. The CDR3 extends over 16 amino acids. Germline V gene sequence: CDR1 SGHRS, CDR2 YFSETQ. CDR3 sequence reads: CASSATSGGSKETQYF. The CDR3 region has the DNA TGCGCCAGCAGCGCCACTAGCGGGGGGTCGAAAGAGACCCAGTACTTC.

This rearrangement joins TRBV14 to TRBJ1-5; D call uncertain. Germline V gene sequence: CDR1 SGHDN, CDR2 FVKESK. CDR3 length equals 14 residues. Trimming left V 0 bases short and J 6 bases short, with 9 bases between. This CDR3 is CASSQEGGGQPQHF. CDR3 DNA: TGTGCCAGCAGCCAAGAAGGTGGAGGTCAGCCCCAGCATTTT.

V is TRBV5-1 and J is TRBJ2-5; possible D gene TRBD2, 10 bases. The CDR3 is made up of 20 amino acids. CDR1 and CDR2 from the germline V gene are SGHRS and YFSETQ. With 3 bases removed from V and 2 bases from J, the gap between germline ends came to 29 bases. The CDR3 spells CASSYGTGLGSGRSQETQYF. The CDR3 nucleotides read TGCGCCAGCAGCTACGGGACAGGGTTAGGTAGCGGGAGGTCACAAGAGACCCAGTACTTC. Using reference TRBV5-1 and TRBJ2-5 for the parts outside the CDR3, the full variable domain is KAGVTQTPRYLIKTRGQQVTLSCSPISGHRSVSWYQQTPGQGLQFLFEYFSETQRNKGNFPGRFSGRQFSNSRSEMNVSTLELGDSALYLCASSYGTGLGSGRSQETQYFGPGTRLLVL.